These 15 T cell receptor beta chains came from one sample sequenced in a study of cytomegalovirus exposure and HLA in healthy donors. In the PCR, 60 Vbeta and 13 Jbeta primers were used. Here immunoSEQ multiplex PCR was the method, and the copy in TCRdb shows in-frame clones only, minus some. The sample lists about 82,000 clones, about 78% occurring once. Sequenced input: PBMCs. The receptor source for this set is a male donor in good health and CMV-seropositive.

This clone was seen once. The chain joins TRBV11-2 to TRBJ2-5; 8 bases map to TRBD2. The J call is uncertain, as TRBJ2-7 better fits the DNA end. The CDR3 consists of 13 residues. In germline, CDR1 is SGHAT, CDR2 FQNNGV. The CDR3 region has the DNA TGTGCCAGCAGCAAAAGCGGGAGCTACGAGCAGTACTTC. Translated: CASSKSGSYEQYF.

In its sample, this clone was seen once. One junction end disagrees with the germline gene, perhaps due to a read error. V usage is TRBV15 and J usage is TRBJ2-5; TRBD1 is a possible D gene (6 bases). The CDR3 is 13 residues long. The germline gives CDR1 LNHNV, CDR2 YYDKDF (reference sequence). The CDR3 spells CATSGDRLETQYF. The CDR3 DNA sequence: TGTGCCACCAGCGGAGACAGGCTAGAGACCCAGTACTTC. The full variable domain, completed using reference TRBV15 and TRBJ2-5, is DAMVIQNPRYQVTQFGKPVTLSCSQTLNHNVMYWYQQKSSQAPKLLFHYYDKDFNNEADTPDNFQSRRPNTSFCFLDIRSPGLGDTAMYLCATSGDRLETQYFGPGTRLLVL.

V usage is TRBV19 and J usage is TRBJ2-1, with a possible D match to TRBD2 (5 bases). Germline V lookup: CDR1 LNHDA, CDR2 SQIVND (reference sequence). V was shortened by 5 bases and J by 9 bases, with 17 bases between the two germline ends. This CDR3 has 14 amino acids. CDR3 loop: CASSWVETIGEQFF. Written as DNA, the CDR3 is TGTGCCAGTAGTTGGGTGGAGACTATAGGTGAGCAGTTCTTC.

V usage is TRBV10-3 and J usage is TRBJ2-2, with TRBD2 matching over 10 bases. The CDR3 contains 15 residues. V dropped 6 bases and J dropped 1; count of bases not matched to a gene: 2. CDR1 and CDR2 (germline): ENHRY, SYGVKD. As DNA, the CDR3 is TGTGCCATCAGCGGACTAGCGGAGAACACCGGGGAGCTGTTTTTT. Amino acid sequence: CAISGLAENTGELFF.

The chain recombines TRBV4-1 with TRBJ2-5; possible D gene TRBD2, 5 bases. CDR1 MGHRA and CDR2 YSYEKL come from the germline V gene. CDR3 length equals 17 residues. V was pared by 7 bases and J by 1 base, with 22 bases between. The CDR3 loop is CASKGSEAGQPQETQYF. CDR3 nucleotide sequence: TGCGCCAGCAAGGGTAGTGAGGCGGGCCAACCCCAAGAGACCCAGTACTTC.

This clone was seen a single time. The chain has TRBV5-5 and TRBJ2-3; TRBD1 might be the D (5 bases). Looked up from germline, CDR1 is SGHKS and CDR2 is YYEKEE (reference sequence). V was clipped by 5 bases and J by 6 bases, with 13 bases between them. This CDR3 comprises 13 residues. The CDR3 sequence: CASSNDRRDTQYF. The CDR3 nucleotides read TGTGCCAGCAGTAATGACAGAAGGGATACGCAGTATTTT. Full variable domain (outside the CDR3, taken from reference TRBV5-5 and TRBJ2-3): DAGVTQSPTHLIKTRGQQVTLRCSPISGHKSVSWYQQVLGQGPQFIFQYYEKEERGRGNFPDRFSARQFPNYSSELNVNALLLGDSALYLCASSNDRRDTQYFGPGTRLTVL.

V is TRBV5-1 and J is TRBJ2-5, with a tentative D call TRBD2 (6 bases). Trimming took off 0 bases at V and 0 bases at J, with 15 bases between the two ends. The CDR3 runs 17 residues. CDR1 is SGHRS, CDR2 YFSETQ, per germline. Written as DNA, the CDR3 is TGCGCCAGCAGCTTGGCCAACAGCCGACTAGACCAAGAGACCCAGTACTTC. This gives the protein CASSLANSRLDQETQYF.

This sequence joins TRBV4-2 and TRBJ1-5; a possible D gene is TRBD1 (5 bases). Germline lookup yields CDR1 LGHNA and CDR2 YNFKEQ. The CDR3 sequence is 18 residues long. The V end was cut by 1 base, the J end by 2 bases, with 18 bases between. The CDR3 is CASSQGVSGWTGNQPQHF. The CDR3 DNA reads as TGTGCCAGCAGCCAAGGTGTGTCAGGGTGGACGGGCAATCAGCCCCAGCATTTT.

The sample holds one count of this clone. This chain's CDR3 is CASSIAGEGGTQYF. Written as DNA, the CDR3 is TGTGCCAGCAGTATAGCGGGAGAGGGAGGTACGCAGTATTTT. The genes are TRBV2 and TRBJ2-3; 9 bases are shared with TRBD2. The CDR3 sequence is 14 residues long. The germline CDR1 and CDR2 sequences are SNHLY and FYNNEI. The V and J ends lost 5 bases and 8 bases, in that order; junction bases with no gene match: 8.

V is TRBV19 and J is TRBJ2-7; 8 bases match TRBD2. Germline lookup yields CDR1 LNHDA and CDR2 SQIVND (reference sequence). After removal of 6 bases from V and 6 bases from J, the junction contained 13 bases not matched to a gene. CDR3 length: 15 residues. The CDR3 here is CASRAGTRALSEQYF. The DNA of the CDR3 is TGTGCCAGTAGGGCCGGGACTAGGGCGTTATCCGAGCAGTACTTC.

The chain combines TRBV5-1 with TRBJ2-5, with 13 bases matching TRBD2. In germline, CDR1 is SGHRS, CDR2 YFSETQ. The CDR3 sequence is 17 residues long. Germline trimming cut 5 bases from V and 5 bases from J; bases unmatched to any gene: 12. The CDR3, as DNA: TGCGCCAGCAGGGAAACTAGCGGGAGGGCCTTCTGGGAGACCCAGTACTTC. This sequence encodes CASRETSGRAFWETQYF.

The chain recombines TRBV28 with TRBJ1-1; 8 bases fit TRBD1. Unmatched junction bases numbered 3, after V lost 9 bases and J lost 3 bases. Germline V gene sequence: CDR1 MDHEN, CDR2 SYDVKM. The CDR3 spans 12 residues. The CDR3 is CASTGGDTEAFF. The CDR3 coding sequence is TGTGCCAGTACAGGGGGGGACACTGAAGCTTTCTTT.

The chain carries TRBV28 and TRBJ2-2; TRBD2 matches at 8 bases. Germline CDR1 and CDR2: MDHEN and SYDVKM. Unmatched junction bases numbered 16, after V lost 3 bases and J lost 4 bases. This CDR3 is built from 19 residues. The CDR3: CASSLLFAREGRRTGELFF. Written as DNA, the CDR3 is TGTGCCAGCAGTTTGCTCTTCGCCCGGGAGGGCCGTCGCACCGGGGAGCTGTTTTTT.

The chain couples TRBV6-4 to TRBJ2-3; a weak D match, TRBD1 (6 bases). V dropped 8 bases and J dropped 5 bases, with 14 bases sitting between them. Germline V gene data show CDR1 as MRHNA and CDR2 as SNTAGT. The CDR3 is made up of 13 amino acids. CDR3 nucleotides: TGTGCCAGCGGGACAATGGTCGGAGATACGCAGTATTTT. It is translated as CASGTMVGDTQYF.

This chain links TRBV7-2 with TRBJ2-1; 8 positions agree with TRBD2. The germline CDR1 and CDR2 sequences are SGHTA and FQGNSA. V was pared by 10 bases and J by 3 bases, with 5 bases of the junction left unmatched. This CDR3 region has 13 residues. The chain's CDR3 is CATLGLGYNEQFF. CDR3 in DNA: TGTGCCACCCTGGGACTAGGCTACAATGAGCAGTTCTTC.